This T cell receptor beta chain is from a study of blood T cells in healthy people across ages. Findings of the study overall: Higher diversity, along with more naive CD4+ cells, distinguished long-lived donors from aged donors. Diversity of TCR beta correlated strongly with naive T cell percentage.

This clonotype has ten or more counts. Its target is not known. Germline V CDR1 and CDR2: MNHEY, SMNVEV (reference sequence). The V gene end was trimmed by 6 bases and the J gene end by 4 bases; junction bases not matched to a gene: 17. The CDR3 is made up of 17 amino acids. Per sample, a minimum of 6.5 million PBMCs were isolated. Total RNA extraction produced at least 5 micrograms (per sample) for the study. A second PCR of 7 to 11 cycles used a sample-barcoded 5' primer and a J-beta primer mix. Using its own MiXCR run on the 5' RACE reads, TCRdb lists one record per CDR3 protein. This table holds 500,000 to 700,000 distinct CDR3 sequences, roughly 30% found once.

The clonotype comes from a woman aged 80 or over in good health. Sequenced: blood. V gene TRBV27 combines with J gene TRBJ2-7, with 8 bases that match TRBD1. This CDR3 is CASSLFVIPGQAYEQYF. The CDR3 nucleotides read TGTGCCAGCAGCCTCTTTGTAATCCCGGGACAGGCGTACGAGCAGTACTTC.